Reported below is one TCR beta chain. Its antigen is not known. The sample originates from a study of cytomegalovirus exposure and HLA in healthy donors. Whole-study findings and limits: Rare sequences made up most TCRs, while some public TCRs were found in many donors.

The CDR3 totals 15 residues. CDR1 and CDR2 (germline): SGHRS, YFSETQ. V shed 4 bases and J 3 bases; nucleotides not matched to a gene: 8. Primers: 60 Vbeta forward and 13 Jbeta reverse. Original data processing: Some 12 million shared chains were among the about 80 million unique TCR beta chains that a later analysis counted. This table comes from immunoSEQ multiplex PCR, and its TCRdb copy is limited to in-frame clones, with some not included. That table gives V, J and clone size, and the DNA gave D and trimming. The sample includes under 200,000 clones. The V and J genes are TRBV5-1 and TRBJ1-1; 8 bases are a match to TRBD1. The receptor was derived from a man aged 30-40 years in good health and CMV-seronegative. Sequencing input: PBMCs. The CDR3 region has the DNA TGCGCCAGCAGCAAGGGGGACAGGTCTCACACTGAAGCTTTCTTT. Translation: CASSKGDRSHTEAFF.